This entry features one T cell receptor beta chain sequence. What this receptor recognizes is not known. The junction does not match germline at one end; this may be a read error. Taken from the germline V gene, the CDR1 and CDR2 loops are MGHRA and YSYEKL. Including the terminal cysteine and phenylalanine, the CDR3 comprises 12 residues. CDR3 DNA only is kept here, 36 bases in frame from base 1. These data originate in a study of tumor and adjacent non-tumor tissue in lung cancer (dated by TCRdb to the late 2010s). As for the study more broadly: By cancer type, the cohort comprised 11 to 12 adenocarcinoma patients, a couple of squamous cell carcinoma patients and 1 small cell lung cancer patient. Among the approximately 15 patients, ages ranged from about 30 to 80 years, some ten were men and 5 were women, and disease was TNM stage I to III. A total of roughly 130 million productive TCRbeta reads were generated by sequencing, corresponding to an average of roughly 4.1 million reads per sample. The study compared bulk TCRbeta repertoires from lung tumor tissue and matched distant non-tumor lung tissue of approximately 15 lung cancer patients. Over 25 paired specimens, one tumor and one normal lung sample per patient, were profiled by TCRbeta CDR3 sequencing.

The investigation overall reported the following: The cohort had only around 14 patients, and the authors noted that larger samples and more detailed clinical data are needed. Younger patients had significantly higher TCR diversity, and higher tumor TCR diversity was associated with shorter overall and disease-free survival. Because peripheral blood was not sequenced, the blood TCRbeta repertoires of the lung cancer patients in the study went unexamined. The top 100 clones made up a significantly larger cumulative share of the repertoire in normal lung than in tumor tissue. Tumor tissue showed significantly greater TCR diversity (inverse Simpson) than normal lung tissue (approximately 400 vs 170, P = 0.0075, Mann-Whitney U test). Neither the sequencing platform nor unique molecular identifiers are named or mentioned anywhere in the methods.

Library preparation was by multiplex PCR. Sequenced using an Illumina HiSeq 2500. TCRbeta libraries were constructed through three rounds of nested PCR with primers (Table S4) according to protocols adapted from ARM-PCR. Before sequencing, PCR products of 200-500 bp were excised from the gel and purified with the QIAquick gel extraction kit. Per the original workflow: Reads were cleaned using Trimmomatic, were merged into complete CDR3 sequences using FLASH, and were assigned to V(D)J germline segments using MiTCR. VDJtools was used to compute clonal diversity as the inverse Simpson's index. In-frame sequences lacking a premature stop codon were counted as productive reads. The public reads were reanalyzed by TCRdb: fastp trimming at Q25, MiXCR alignment, in-frame beta chains only. Each entry is one CDR3 protein sequence, shown with its most common DNA and genes. The V and J calls and clone size are TCRdb's, not the authors'. Present in this sample are more than 75,000 distinct CDR3 sequences, 75% to 85% of which were seen just once. Less than 40% of the sample lies in the top ten.

RNA was isolated from bulk unsorted tissue, and RNA quality was assessed with a NanoDrop ND-1000 and an Agilent 2100. Distant non-tumor tissue taken more than 3 cm from the tumor edge was used as the normal lung sample. Donors were newly diagnosed lung cancer patients admitted for thoracic surgery in China between August and November 2014, without prior chemotherapy. Patients with previous radiotherapy or chemotherapy, or with another concurrent cancer, were excluded from the study. Pieces of surgical tissue measuring about 1-2.2 cm3 were kept in RNAlater solution and stored at -80 degrees C until use.

The material sequenced was distant non-tumor lung tissue. The receptor chain draws on TRBV4-1 and TRBJ1-2; the D gene identity is not certain. The TCR comes from a man aged 55 to 70 with small cell lung cancer. The DNA reads TGCGTCAGCAGCCAAGATAGGACCGGCTACACATTC. Translated, this gives CVSSQDRTGYTF.